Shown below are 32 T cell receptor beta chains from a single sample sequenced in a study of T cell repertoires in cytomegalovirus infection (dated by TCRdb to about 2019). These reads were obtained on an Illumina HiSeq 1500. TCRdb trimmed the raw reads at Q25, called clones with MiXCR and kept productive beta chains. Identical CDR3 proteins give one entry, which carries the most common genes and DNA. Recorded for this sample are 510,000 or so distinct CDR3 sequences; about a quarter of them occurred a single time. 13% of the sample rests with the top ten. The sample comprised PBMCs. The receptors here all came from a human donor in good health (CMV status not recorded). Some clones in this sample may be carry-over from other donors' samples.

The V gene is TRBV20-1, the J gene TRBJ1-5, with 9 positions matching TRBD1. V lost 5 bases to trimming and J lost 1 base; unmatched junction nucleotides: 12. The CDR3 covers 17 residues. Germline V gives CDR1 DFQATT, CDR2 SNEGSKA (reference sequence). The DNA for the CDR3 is TGCAGTGCTCCTTTGACAGGGGGGAGGGGAAGCAATCAGCCCCAGCATTTT. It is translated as CSAPLTGGRGSNQPQHF.

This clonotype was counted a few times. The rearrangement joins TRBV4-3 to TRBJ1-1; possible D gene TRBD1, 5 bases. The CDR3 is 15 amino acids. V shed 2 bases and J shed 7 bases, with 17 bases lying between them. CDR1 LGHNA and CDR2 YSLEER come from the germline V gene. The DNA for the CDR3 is TGCGCCAGCAGCCAACCGGGACCAAGAACAGGTGAAGCTTTCTTT. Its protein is CASSQPGPRTGEAFF.

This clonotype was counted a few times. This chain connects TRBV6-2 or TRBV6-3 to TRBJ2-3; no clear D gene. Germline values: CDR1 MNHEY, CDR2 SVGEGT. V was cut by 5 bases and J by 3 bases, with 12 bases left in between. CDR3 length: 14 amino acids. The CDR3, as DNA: TGTGCCAGCAGTACGATATCCGGAACAGATACGCAGTATTTT. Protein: CASSTISGTDTQYF.

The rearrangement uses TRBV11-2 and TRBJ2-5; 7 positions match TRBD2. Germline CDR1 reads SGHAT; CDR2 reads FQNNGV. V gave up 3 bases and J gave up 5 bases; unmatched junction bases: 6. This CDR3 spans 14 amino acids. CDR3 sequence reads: CASSFQAGDETQYF. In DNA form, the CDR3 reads TGTGCCAGCAGCTTTCAGGCGGGAGACGAGACCCAGTACTTC.

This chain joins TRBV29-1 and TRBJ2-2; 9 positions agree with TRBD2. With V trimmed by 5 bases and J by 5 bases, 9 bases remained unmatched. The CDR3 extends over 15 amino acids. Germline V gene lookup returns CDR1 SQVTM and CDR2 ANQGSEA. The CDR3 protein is CSVLGGSGGTGELFF. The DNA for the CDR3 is TGCAGCGTTCTCGGCGGGAGCGGGGGGACCGGGGAGCTGTTTTTT.

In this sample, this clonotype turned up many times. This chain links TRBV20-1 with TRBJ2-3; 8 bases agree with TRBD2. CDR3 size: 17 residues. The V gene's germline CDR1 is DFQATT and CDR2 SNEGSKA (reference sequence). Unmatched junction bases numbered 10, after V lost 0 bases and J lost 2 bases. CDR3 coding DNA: TGCAGTGCTAGAGATGCGGAGCGGGAGCCTATCACAGATACGCAGTATTTT. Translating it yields CSARDAEREPITDTQYF.

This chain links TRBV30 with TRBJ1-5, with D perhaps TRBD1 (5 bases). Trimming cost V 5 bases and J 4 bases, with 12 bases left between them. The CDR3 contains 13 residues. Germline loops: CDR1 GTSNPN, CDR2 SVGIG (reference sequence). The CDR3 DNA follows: TGTGCCTGGGCTCCGGGACCAAATCAGCCCCAGCATTTT. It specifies CAWAPGPNQPQHF.

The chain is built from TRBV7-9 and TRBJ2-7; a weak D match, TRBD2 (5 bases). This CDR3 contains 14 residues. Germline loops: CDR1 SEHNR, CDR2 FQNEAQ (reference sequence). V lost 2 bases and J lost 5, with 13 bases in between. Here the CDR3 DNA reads TGTGCCAGCAGCTTATCGGCTAGCACCCACGAGCAGTACTTC. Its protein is CASSLSASTHEQYF.

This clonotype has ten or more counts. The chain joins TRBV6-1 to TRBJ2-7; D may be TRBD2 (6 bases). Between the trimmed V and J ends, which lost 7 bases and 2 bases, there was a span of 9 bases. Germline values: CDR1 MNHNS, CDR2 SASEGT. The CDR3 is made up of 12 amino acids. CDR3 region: CASNGRTYEQYF. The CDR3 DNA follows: TGTGCCAGCAACGGGAGAACCTACGAGCAGTACTTC.

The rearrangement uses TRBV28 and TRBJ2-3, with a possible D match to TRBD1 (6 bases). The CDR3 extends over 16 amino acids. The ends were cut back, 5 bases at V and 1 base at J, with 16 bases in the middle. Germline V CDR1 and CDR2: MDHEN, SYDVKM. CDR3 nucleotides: TGTGCCAGCAGTGGAATACAGGGATTGGGCACAGATACGCAGTATTTT. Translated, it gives CASSGIQGLGTDTQYF.

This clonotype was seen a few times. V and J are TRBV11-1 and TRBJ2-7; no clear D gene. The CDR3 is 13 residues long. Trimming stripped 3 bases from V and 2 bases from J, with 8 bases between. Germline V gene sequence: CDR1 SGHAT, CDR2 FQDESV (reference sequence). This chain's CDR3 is CASSLKGPYEQYF. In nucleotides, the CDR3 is TGTGCCAGCAGCTTGAAGGGCCCCTACGAGCAGTACTTC.

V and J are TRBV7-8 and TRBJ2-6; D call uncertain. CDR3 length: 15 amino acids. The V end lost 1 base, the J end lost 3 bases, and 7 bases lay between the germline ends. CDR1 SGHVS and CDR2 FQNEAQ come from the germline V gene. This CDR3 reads CASSLGGGGANVLTF. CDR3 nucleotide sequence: TGTGCCAGCAGCTTAGGGGGTGGTGGGGCCAACGTCCTGACTTTC. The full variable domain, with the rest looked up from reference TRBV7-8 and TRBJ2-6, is GAGVSQSPRYKVAKRGQDVALRCDPISGHVSLFWYQQALGQGPEFLTYFQNEAQLDKSGLPSDRFFAERPEGSVSTLKIQRTQQEDSAVYLCASSLGGGGANVLTFGAGSRLTVL.

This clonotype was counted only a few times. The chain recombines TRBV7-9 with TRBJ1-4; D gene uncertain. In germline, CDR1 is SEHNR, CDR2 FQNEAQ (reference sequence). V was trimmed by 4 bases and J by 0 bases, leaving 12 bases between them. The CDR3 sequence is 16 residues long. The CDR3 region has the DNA TGTGCCAGCAGCTCCCCTCCGGCGACAACTAATGAAAAACTGTTTTTT. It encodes CASSSPPATTNEKLFF. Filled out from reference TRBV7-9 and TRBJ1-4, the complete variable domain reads DTGVSQNPRHKITKRGQNVTFRCDPISEHNRLYWYRQTLGQGPEFLTYFQNEAQLEKSRLLSDRFSAERPKGSFSTLEIQRTEQGDSAMYLCASSSPPATTNEKLFFGSGTQLSVL.

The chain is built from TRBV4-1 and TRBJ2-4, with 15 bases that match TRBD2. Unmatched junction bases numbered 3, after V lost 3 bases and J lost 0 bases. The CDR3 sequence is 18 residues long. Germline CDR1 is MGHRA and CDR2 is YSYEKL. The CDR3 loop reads CASSQGLAGGVAKNIQYF. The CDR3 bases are TGCGCCAGCAGCCAGGGACTAGCGGGAGGAGTAGCCAAAAACATTCAGTACTTC.

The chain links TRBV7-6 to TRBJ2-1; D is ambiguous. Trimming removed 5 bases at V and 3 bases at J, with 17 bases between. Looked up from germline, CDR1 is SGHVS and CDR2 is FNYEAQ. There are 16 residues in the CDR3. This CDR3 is CASSTPLTDLYNEQFF. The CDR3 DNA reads TGTGCCAGCAGCACACCCTTGACGGACCTCTACAATGAGCAGTTCTTC.

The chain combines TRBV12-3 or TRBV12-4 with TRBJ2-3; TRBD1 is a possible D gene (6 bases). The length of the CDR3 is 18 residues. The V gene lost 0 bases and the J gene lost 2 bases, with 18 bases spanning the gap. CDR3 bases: TGTGCCAGCAGTTTAGCCCCTATGTGGGGACACTACACAGATACGCAGTATTTT. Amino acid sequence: CASSLAPMWGHYTDTQYF.

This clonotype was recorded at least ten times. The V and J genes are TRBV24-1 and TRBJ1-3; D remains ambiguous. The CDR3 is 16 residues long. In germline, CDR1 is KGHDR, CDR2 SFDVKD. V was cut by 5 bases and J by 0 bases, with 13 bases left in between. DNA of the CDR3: TGTGCCACCAGTGTAGGTGGAAGTCCCTCTGGAAACACCATATATTTT. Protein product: CATSVGGSPSGNTIYF.

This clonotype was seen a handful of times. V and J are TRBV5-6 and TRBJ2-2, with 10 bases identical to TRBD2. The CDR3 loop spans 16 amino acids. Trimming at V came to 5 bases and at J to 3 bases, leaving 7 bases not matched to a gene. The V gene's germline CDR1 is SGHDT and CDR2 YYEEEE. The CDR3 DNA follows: TGTGCCAGCAGACAGAGGACTAGCGGAGACACCGGGGAGCTGTTTTTT. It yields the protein CASRQRTSGDTGELFF.

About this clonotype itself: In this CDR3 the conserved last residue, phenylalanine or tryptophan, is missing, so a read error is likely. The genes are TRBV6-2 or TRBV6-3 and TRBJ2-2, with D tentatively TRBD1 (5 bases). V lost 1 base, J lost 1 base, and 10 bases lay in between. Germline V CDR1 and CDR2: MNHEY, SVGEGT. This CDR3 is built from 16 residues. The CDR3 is CASSYLDIGNTGELFV. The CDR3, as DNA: TGTGCCAGCAGTTACTTGGACATTGGGAACACCGGGGAGCTGTTTGTT.

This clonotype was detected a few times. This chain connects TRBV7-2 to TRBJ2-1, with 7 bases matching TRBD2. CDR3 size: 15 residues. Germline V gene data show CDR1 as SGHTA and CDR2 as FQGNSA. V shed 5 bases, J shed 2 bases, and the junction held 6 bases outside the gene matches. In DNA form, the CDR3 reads TGTGCCAGCAGCGCAAGCGGGACCACCTACAATGAGCAGTTCTTC. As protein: CASSASGTTYNEQFF.

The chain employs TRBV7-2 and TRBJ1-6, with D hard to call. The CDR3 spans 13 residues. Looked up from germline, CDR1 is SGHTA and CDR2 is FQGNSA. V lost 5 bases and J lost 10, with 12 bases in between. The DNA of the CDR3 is TGTGCCAGCAGCCCACAGACTCTCTCACCCCTCCACTTT. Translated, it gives CASSPQTLSPLHF.

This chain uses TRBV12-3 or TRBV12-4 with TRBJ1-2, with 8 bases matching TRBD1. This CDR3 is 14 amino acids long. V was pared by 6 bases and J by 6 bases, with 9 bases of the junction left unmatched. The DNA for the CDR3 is TGTGCCAGCAGCCAGGGACAGGCGGCAAATGGCTACACCTTC. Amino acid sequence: CASSQGQAANGYTF.

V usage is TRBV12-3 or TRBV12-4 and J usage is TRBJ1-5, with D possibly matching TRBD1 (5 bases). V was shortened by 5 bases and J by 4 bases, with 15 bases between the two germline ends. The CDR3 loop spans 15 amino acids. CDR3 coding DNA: TGTGCCAGCAGTACACGGGACCTGGGAAATCAGCCCCAGCATTTT. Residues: CASSTRDLGNQPQHF.

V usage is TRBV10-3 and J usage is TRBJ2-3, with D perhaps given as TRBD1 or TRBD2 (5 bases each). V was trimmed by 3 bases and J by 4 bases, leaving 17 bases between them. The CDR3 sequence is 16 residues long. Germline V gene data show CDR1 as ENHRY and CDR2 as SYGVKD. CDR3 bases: TGTGCCATCAGTGACCCGGGATTGAGGGGCCCAGATACGCAGTATTTT. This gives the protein CAISDPGLRGPDTQYF.

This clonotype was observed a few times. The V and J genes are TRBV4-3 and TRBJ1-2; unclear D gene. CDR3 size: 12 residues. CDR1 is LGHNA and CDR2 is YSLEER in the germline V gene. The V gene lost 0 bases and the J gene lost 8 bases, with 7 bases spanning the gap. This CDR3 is CASSQDGRGYTF. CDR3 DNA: TGCGCCAGCAGCCAAGATGGAAGAGGCTACACCTTC.

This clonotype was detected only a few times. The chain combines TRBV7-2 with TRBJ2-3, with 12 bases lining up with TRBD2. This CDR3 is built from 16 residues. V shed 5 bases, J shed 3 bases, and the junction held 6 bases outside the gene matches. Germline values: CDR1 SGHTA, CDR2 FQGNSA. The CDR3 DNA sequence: TGTGCCAGCAGCAGGACTAGCGGGATTGGGACAGATACGCAGTATTTT. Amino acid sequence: CASSRTSGIGTDTQYF.

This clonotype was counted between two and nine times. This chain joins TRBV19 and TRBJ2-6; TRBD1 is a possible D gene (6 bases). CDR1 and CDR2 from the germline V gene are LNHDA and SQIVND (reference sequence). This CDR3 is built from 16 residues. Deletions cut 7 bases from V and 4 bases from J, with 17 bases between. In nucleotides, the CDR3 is TGTGCCAGTATGGACGCCAGGGGTTCCGGGGCCAACGTCCTGACTTTC. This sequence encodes CASMDARGSGANVLTF.

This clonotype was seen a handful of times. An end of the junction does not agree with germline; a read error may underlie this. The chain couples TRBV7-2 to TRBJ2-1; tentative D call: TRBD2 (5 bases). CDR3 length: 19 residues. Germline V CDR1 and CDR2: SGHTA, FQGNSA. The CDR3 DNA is TGTGCCAGCAGTTTAGTCGGGGAAATCGGGTTTAGCTCCTACAATGAGCAGTTCTTC. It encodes CASSLVGEIGFSSYNEQFF.

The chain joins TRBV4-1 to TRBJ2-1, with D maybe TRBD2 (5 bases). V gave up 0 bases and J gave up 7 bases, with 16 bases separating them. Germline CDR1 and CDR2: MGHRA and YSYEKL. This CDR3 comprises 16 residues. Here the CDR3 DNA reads TGCGCCAGCAGCCAAGAGGGGAGCCTAGGCCTAAATGAGCAGTTCTTC. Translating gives CASSQEGSLGLNEQFF.

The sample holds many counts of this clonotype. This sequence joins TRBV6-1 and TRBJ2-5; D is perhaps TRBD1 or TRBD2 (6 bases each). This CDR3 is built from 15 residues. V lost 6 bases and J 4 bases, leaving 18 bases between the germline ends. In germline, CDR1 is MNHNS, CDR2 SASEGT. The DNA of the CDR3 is TGTGCCAGCAGCCCCCCCGGGGGCGGATCAGAGACCCAGTACTTC. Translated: CASSPPGGGSETQYF.

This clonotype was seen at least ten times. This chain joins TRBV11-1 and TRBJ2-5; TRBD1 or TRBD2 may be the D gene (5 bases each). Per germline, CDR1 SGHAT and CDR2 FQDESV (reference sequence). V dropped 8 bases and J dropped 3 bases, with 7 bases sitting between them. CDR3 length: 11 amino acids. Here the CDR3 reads CASQGEETQYF. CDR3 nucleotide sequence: TGTGCCAGCCAGGGAGAAGAGACCCAGTACTTC.

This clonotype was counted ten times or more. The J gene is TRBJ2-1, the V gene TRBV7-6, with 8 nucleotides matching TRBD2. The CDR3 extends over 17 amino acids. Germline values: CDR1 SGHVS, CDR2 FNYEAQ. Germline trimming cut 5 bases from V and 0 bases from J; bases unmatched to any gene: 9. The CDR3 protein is CASSPTSGGGSYNEQFF. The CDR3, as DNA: TGTGCCAGCAGCCCCACTAGCGGAGGGGGCTCCTACAATGAGCAGTTCTTC.